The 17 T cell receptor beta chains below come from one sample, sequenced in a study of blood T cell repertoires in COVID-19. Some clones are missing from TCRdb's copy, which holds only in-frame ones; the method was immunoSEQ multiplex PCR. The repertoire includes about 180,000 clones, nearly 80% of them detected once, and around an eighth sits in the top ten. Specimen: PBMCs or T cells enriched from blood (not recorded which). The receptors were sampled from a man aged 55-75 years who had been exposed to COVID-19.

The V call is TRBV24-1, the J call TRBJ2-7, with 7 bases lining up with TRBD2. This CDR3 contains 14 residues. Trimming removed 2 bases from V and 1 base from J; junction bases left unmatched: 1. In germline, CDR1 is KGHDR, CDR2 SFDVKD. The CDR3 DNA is TGTGCCACCAGTGATTCCGGGGGGTCCTACGAGCAGTACTTC. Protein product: CATSDSGGSYEQYF.

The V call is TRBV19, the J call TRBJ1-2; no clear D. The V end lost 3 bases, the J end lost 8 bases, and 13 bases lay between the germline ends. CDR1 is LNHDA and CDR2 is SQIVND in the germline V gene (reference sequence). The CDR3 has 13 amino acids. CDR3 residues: CASSIVEARGYTF. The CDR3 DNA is TGTGCCAGTAGTATCGTTGAGGCGCGGGGCTACACCTTC.

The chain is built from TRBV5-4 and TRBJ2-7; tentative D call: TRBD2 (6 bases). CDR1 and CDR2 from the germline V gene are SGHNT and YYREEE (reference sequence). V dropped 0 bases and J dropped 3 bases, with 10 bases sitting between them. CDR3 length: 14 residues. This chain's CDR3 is CASSLDGGGYEQYF. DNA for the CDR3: TGTGCCAGCAGCTTGGACGGGGGTGGCTACGAGCAGTACTTC.

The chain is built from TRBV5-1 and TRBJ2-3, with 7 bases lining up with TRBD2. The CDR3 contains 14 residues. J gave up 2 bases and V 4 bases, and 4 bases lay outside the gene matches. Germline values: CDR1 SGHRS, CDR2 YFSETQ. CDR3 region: CASSSGTLTDTQYF. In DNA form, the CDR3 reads TGCGCCAGCAGCAGCGGGACCCTCACAGATACGCAGTATTTT.

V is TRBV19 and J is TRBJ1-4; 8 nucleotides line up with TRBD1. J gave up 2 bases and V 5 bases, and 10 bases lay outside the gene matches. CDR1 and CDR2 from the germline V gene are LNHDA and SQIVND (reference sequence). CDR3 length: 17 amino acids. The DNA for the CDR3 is TGTGCCAGTAGTCCCCGGGACAGGTTCTCGACTAATGAAAAACTGTTTTTT. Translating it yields CASSPRDRFSTNEKLFF. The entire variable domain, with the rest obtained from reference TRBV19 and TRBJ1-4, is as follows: DGGITQSPKYLFRKEGQNVTLSCEQNLNHDAMYWYRQDPGQGLRLIYYSQIVNDFQKGDIAEGYSVSREKKESFPLTVTSAQKNPTAFYLCASSPRDRFSTNEKLFFGSGTQLSVL.

CDR3 sequence: CASSRELLTTEAFF. CDR3 nucleotides: TGTGCCAGCAGTAGGGAGCTTTTGACCACTGAAGCTTTCTTT. This sequence joins TRBV2 and TRBJ1-1; D is unresolved. The V end was cut by 5 bases, the J end by 4 bases, with 14 bases between. This CDR3 is built from 14 residues. Germline loops: CDR1 SNHLY, CDR2 FYNNEI.

DNA for the CDR3: TGTGCCAGCAGCGCAGGACAGGAGACCACCATATATTTT. Encoded protein: CASSAGQETTIYF. The chain recombines TRBV7-2 with TRBJ1-3, with 7 positions matching TRBD1. The CDR3 is made up of 13 amino acids. J lost 9 bases, V lost 5 bases, and 7 bases had no gene match. CDR1 and CDR2 (germline): SGHTA, FQGNSA.

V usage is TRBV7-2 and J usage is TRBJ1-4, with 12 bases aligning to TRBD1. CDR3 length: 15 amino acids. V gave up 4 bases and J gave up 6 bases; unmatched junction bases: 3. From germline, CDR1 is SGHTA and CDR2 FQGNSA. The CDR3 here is CASSSGQGADEKLFF. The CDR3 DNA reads TGTGCCAGCAGCTCGGGACAGGGGGCTGATGAAAAACTGTTTTTT.

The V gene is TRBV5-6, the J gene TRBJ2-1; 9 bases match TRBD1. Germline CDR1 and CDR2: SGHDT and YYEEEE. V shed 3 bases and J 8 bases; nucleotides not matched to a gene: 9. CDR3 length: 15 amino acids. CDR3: CASSSTGTGYHEQFF. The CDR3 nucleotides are TGTGCCAGCAGCTCAACCGGGACAGGGTATCATGAGCAGTTCTTC.

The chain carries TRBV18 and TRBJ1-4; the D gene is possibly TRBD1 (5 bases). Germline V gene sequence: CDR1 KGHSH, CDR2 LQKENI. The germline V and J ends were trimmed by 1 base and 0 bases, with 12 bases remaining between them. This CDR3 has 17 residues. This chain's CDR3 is CASSPRGGRSTNEKLFF. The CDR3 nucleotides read TGTGCCAGCTCACCACGCGGGGGGAGATCAACTAATGAAAAACTGTTTTTT.

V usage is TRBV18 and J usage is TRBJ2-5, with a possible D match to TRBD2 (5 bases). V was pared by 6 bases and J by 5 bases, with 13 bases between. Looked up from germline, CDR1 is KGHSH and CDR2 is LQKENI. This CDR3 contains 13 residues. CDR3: CASSGMAMETQYF. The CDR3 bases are TGTGCCAGCTCCGGGATGGCGATGGAGACCCAGTACTTC.

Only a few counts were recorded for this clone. Here the CDR3 DNA reads TGCAGCGCTTGGACATCTATGAACACTGAAGCTTTCTTT. Its translation: CSAWTSMNTEAFF. The chain combines TRBV29-1 with TRBJ1-1; a possible D gene is TRBD1 (5 bases). The length of the CDR3 is 13 residues. The ends were cut back, 7 bases at V and 0 bases at J, with 12 bases in the middle. Looked up from germline, CDR1 is SQVTM and CDR2 is ANQGSEA.

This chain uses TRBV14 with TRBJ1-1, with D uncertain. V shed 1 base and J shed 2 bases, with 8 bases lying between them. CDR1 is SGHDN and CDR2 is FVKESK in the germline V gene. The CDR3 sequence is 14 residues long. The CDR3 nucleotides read TGTGCCAGCAGCCAAGTTCAAGCTAACACTGAAGCTTTCTTT. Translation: CASSQVQANTEAFF.

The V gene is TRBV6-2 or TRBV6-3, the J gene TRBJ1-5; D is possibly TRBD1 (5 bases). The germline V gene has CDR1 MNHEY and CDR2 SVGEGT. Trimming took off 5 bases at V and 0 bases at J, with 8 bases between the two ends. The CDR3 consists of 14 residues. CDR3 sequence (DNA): TGTGCCAGCAGTCGACAGTATAGCAATCAGCCCCAGCATTTT. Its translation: CASSRQYSNQPQHF.

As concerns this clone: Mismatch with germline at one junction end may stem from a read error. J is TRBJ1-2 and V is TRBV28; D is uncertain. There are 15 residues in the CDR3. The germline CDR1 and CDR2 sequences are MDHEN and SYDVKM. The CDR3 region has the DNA TGTGCCAGCAGCCCCCCGGGGTTTTTGTCAGCTGAAAGTAGATTC. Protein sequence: CASSPPGFLSAESRF.

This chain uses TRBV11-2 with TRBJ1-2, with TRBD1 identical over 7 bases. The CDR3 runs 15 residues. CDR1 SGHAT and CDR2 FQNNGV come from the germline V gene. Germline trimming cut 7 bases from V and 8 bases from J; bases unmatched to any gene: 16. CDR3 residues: CASTISGTESRGYTF. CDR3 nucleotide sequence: TGTGCCAGCACCATATCCGGGACAGAGTCGAGGGGCTACACCTTC.

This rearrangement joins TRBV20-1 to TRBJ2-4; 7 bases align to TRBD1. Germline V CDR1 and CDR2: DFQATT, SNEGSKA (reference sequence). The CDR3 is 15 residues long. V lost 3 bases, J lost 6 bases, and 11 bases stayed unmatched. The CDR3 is CSASESGTDLNIQYF. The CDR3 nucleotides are TGCAGTGCTAGTGAATCCGGGACAGACCTAAACATTCAGTACTTC.